This entry lists 21 T cell receptor beta chains sequenced from one sample in a study of cytomegalovirus exposure and HLA in healthy donors. The PCR employed 60 Vbeta primers together with 13 Jbeta primers. Sequencing was performed with immunoSEQ multiplex PCR; in TCRdb, only in-frame clones are kept and a portion is missing. Of about 160,000 clones in the sample, approximately 81% are singletons; the top ten hold 5.5% to 8%. Sequenced sample: PBMCs. Every receptor here comes from a woman aged 25 to 39 in good health and CMV-seropositive.

This sequence joins TRBV30 and TRBJ2-1; TRBD1 is a possible D gene (6 bases). This CDR3 comprises 11 residues. Germline V gene sequence: CDR1 GTSNPN, CDR2 SVGIG (reference sequence). V gave up 5 bases and J gave up 8 bases, with 10 bases separating them. Here the CDR3 reads CAWGQSDEQFF. As DNA, the CDR3 is TGTGCCTGGGGACAGAGCGATGAGCAGTTCTTC.

This chain uses TRBV29-1 with TRBJ1-1; 8 bases match TRBD1. Per germline, CDR1 SQVTM and CDR2 ANQGSEA. The V gene end was trimmed by 6 bases and the J gene end by 4 bases; junction bases not matched to a gene: 10. The CDR3 has 14 amino acids. The CDR3, as DNA: TGCAGCGTACCGACAGGGGTTTTTGGCACTGAAGCTTTCTTT. Translation: CSVPTGVFGTEAFF.

The chain uses TRBV7-9 and TRBJ1-4; 9 bases are shared with TRBD1. The CDR3 consists of 15 residues. V was pared by 5 bases and J by 7 bases, with 8 bases of the junction left unmatched. Germline CDR1 reads SEHNR; CDR2 reads FQNEAQ (reference sequence). DNA for the CDR3: TGTGCCAGCAGCAAAGACCGGGACAGGGTTGAAAAACTGTTTTTT. It is translated as CASSKDRDRVEKLFF.

V is TRBV6-5 and J is TRBJ1-1; no reliable D call. V dropped 5 bases and J dropped 3 bases, with 10 bases sitting between them. The CDR3 spans 13 residues. CDR1 is MNHEY and CDR2 is SVGAGI in the germline V gene. CDR3 bases: TGTGCCAGCAGTGGGCAGAGTTACACTGAAGCTTTCTTT. It codes for CASSGQSYTEAFF.

This clone was recorded once. This chain joins TRBV6-1 and TRBJ1-1, with D possibly being TRBD1 (5 bases). This CDR3 comprises 13 residues. Looked up from germline, CDR1 is MNHNS and CDR2 is SASEGT. Trimming left V 4 bases short and J 5 bases short, with 11 bases between. CDR3 sequence (DNA): TGTGCCAGCAGTGGTGACAGAGGAACTGAAGCTTTCTTT. Translated: CASSGDRGTEAFF.

This sequence joins TRBV18 and TRBJ2-3; 8 bases agree with TRBD1. The germline gives CDR1 KGHSH, CDR2 LQKENI. The CDR3 totals 13 residues. The V and J ends lost 3 bases and 5 bases, in that order; junction bases with no gene match: 1. The chain's CDR3 is CASSPGQVDTQYF. In nucleotides, the CDR3 is TGTGCCAGCTCACCGGGACAGGTAGATACGCAGTATTTT.

The chain is built from TRBV4-2 and TRBJ2-3; TRBD2 aligns across 7 bases. CDR3 length: 16 amino acids. Germline CDR1 is LGHNA and CDR2 is YNFKEQ. Trimming removed 5 bases from V and 6 bases from J; junction bases left unmatched: 14. For the CDR3, the DNA is TGTGCCAGCAGCGCCCCGGGGGGACTTGGGACGGATACGCAGTATTTT. Translating gives CASSAPGGLGTDTQYF.

V usage is TRBV20-1 and J usage is TRBJ1-2; D unclear. V dropped 3 bases and J dropped 6 bases, with 8 bases sitting between them. This CDR3 has 11 amino acids. Germline V gene lookup returns CDR1 DFQATT and CDR2 SNEGSKA (reference sequence). The chain's CDR3 is CSASLADGYTF. For the CDR3, the DNA is TGCAGTGCTAGTTTAGCGGATGGCTACACCTTC.

The V and J genes are TRBV5-5 and TRBJ2-5; the match to TRBD1 covers 10 bases. The CDR3 contains 16 residues. Germline V CDR1 and CDR2: SGHKS, YYEKEE (reference sequence). J gave up 2 bases and V 4 bases, and 8 bases lay outside the gene matches. CDR3 loop: CASSMRRDRGQETQYF. CDR3 coding DNA: TGTGCCAGCAGCATGAGGAGGGACAGGGGACAAGAGACCCAGTACTTC.

The chain is built from TRBV2 and TRBJ1-5; 7 nucleotides line up with TRBD1. With V trimmed by 3 bases and J by 6 bases, 8 bases remained unmatched. The CDR3 is 15 amino acids. CDR1 SNHLY and CDR2 FYNNEI come from the germline V gene. This CDR3 reads CASSENDRASQPQHF. The CDR3 DNA follows: TGTGCCAGCAGTGAGAACGACAGGGCCAGTCAGCCCCAGCATTTT.

The CDR3 DNA is TGTGCCTGGGGACCGCGGACAGCCTACTCCTACGAGCAGTACTTC. As protein: CAWGPRTAYSYEQYF. The chain recombines TRBV30 with TRBJ2-5; possible D gene TRBD1, 6 bases. The J call is uncertain, as TRBJ2-7 better fits the DNA end. Germline CDR1 is GTSNPN and CDR2 is SVGIG (reference sequence). The CDR3 extends over 15 amino acids.

V usage is TRBV5-1 and J usage is TRBJ1-2; 10 bases match TRBD1. There are 13 residues in the CDR3. The V segment lost 3 bases and the J segment 8 bases; nucleotides outside the gene matches: 4. Per germline, CDR1 SGHRS and CDR2 YFSETQ. This CDR3 is CASSYDRGQGYTF. The CDR3 DNA reads TGCGCCAGCAGCTATGACAGGGGGCAAGGCTACACCTTC.

The genes are TRBV6-1 and TRBJ1-2, with no clear D. This CDR3 comprises 11 residues. The germline gives CDR1 MNHNS, CDR2 SASEGT. Trimming shortened V by 5 bases and J by 8 bases, and 9 bases separated the two germline ends. In DNA form, the CDR3 reads TGTGCCAGCAGTCTAGCGGGGGGCTACACCTTC. Encoded protein: CASSLAGGYTF.

CDR3 residues: CASSDFRGGSPLHF. The CDR3 DNA is TGTGCCAGCAGTGATTTTAGAGGGGGTTCACCCCTCCACTTT. The gene calls are TRBV2 and TRBJ1-6; possibly TRBD1 for D (6 bases). CDR3 size: 14 residues. Germline V CDR1 and CDR2: SNHLY, FYNNEI. V lost 3 bases and J 9 bases, leaving 12 bases between the germline ends.

The rearrangement links TRBV6-5 to TRBJ2-5; D might be TRBD1 (5 bases). The CDR3 covers 13 residues. CDR1 and CDR2 from the germline V gene are MNHEY and SVGAGI. V was trimmed by 2 bases and J by 1 base, leaving 5 bases between them. The CDR3 protein is CASSYTGQETQYF. DNA of the CDR3: TGTGCCAGCAGTTACACAGGCCAAGAGACCCAGTACTTC.

J is TRBJ2-3 and V is TRBV5-6; 8 bases line up with TRBD2. After removal of 3 bases from V and 3 bases from J, the junction contained 12 bases not matched to a gene. The CDR3 is 17 residues long. From germline, CDR1 is SGHDT and CDR2 YYEEEE. The CDR3 nucleotides read TGTGCCAGCAGCTACAAAGCGGGGGCCTTTACAACAGATACGCAGTATTTT. Encoded protein: CASSYKAGAFTTDTQYF.

The chain carries TRBV19 and TRBJ2-7, with 11 positions matching TRBD2. This CDR3 contains 14 residues. V shed 3 bases and J 6 bases; nucleotides not matched to a gene: 4. In germline, CDR1 is LNHDA, CDR2 SQIVND (reference sequence). In DNA form, the CDR3 reads TGTGCCAGTAGTATGCTGGGACTAGCGGCCGAGCAGTACTTC. It codes for CASSMLGLAAEQYF.

For this clone: Other nucleotide sequences from this sample produce the same CDR3. This chain uses TRBV5-1 with TRBJ1-1, with D possibly TRBD1 on 6 matching bases. The ends were cut back, 2 bases at V and 3 bases at J, with 14 bases in the middle. Germline V gene lookup returns CDR1 SGHRS and CDR2 YFSETQ. This CDR3 spans 15 amino acids. In nucleotides, the CDR3 is TGCGCCAGCAGCTTCCACAGGGTTTCGGACACTGAAGCTTTCTTT. This encodes CASSFHRVSDTEAFF.

V is TRBV30 and J is TRBJ2-5; TRBD1 aligns across 9 bases. Trimming removed 2 bases from V and 5 bases from J; junction bases left unmatched: 9. Germline CDR1 is GTSNPN and CDR2 is SVGIG (reference sequence). This CDR3 has 15 amino acids. Here the CDR3 DNA reads TGTGCCTGGAGTTTCACAGGGGGCGTATGGGAGACCCAGTACTTC. This codes for CAWSFTGGVWETQYF.

The V and J genes are TRBV6-5 and TRBJ2-5, with D perhaps matching TRBD2 (6 bases). Trimming shortened V by 7 bases and J by 5 bases, and 14 bases separated the two germline ends. The germline V gene has CDR1 MNHEY and CDR2 SVGAGI. This CDR3 spans 13 amino acids. The CDR3 sequence is CASTSPGGETQYF. The CDR3 DNA reads as TGTGCCAGCACCTCCCCTGGGGGGGAGACCCAGTACTTC.

The genes are TRBV9 and TRBJ1-2, with TRBD1 identical over 8 bases. Trimming cost V 4 bases and J 7 bases; bases outside gene matches: 12. This CDR3 has 15 amino acids. CDR1 is SGDLS, CDR2 YYNGEE, per germline. The CDR3 reads CASSPPSGQDSGYTF. CDR3 DNA: TGTGCCAGCAGCCCCCCCTCGGGACAGGATAGTGGCTACACCTTC.